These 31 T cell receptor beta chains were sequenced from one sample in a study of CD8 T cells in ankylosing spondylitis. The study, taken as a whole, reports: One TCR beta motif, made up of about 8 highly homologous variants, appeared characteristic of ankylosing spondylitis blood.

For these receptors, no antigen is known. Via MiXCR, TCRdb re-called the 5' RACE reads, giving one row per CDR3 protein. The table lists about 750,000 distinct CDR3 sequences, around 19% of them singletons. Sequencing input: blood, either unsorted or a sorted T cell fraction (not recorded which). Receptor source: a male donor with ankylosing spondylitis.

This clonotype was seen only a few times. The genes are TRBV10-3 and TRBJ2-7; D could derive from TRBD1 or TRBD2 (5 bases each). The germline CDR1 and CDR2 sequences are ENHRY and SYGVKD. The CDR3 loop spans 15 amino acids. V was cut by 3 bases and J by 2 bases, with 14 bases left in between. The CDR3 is CAISDPGTDTYEQYF. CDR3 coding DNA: TGTGCCATCAGTGACCCCGGGACGGACACCTACGAGCAGTACTTC.

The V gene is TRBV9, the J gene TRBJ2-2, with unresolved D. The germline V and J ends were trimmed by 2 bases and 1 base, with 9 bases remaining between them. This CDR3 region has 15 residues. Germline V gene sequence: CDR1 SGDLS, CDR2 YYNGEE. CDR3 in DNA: TGTGCCAGCAGCGTTTTGCAGGAGAACACCGGGGAGCTGTTTTTT. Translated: CASSVLQENTGELFF.

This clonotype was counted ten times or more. This CDR3 reads CASSEVANSYNEQFF. The DNA of the CDR3 is TGCGCCAGCAGCGAGGTAGCGAACTCCTACAATGAGCAGTTCTTC. This chain connects TRBV5-1 to TRBJ2-1; tentatively, D is TRBD2 (5 bases). This CDR3 region has 15 residues. Germline CDR1 is SGHRS and CDR2 is YFSETQ. V was trimmed by 4 bases and J by 0 bases, leaving 11 bases between them.

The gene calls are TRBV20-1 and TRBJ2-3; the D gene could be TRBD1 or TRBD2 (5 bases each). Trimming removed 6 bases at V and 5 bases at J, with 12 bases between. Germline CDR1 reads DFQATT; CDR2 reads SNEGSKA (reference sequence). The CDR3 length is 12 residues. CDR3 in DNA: TGCAGTGCGCGGGTCACAGGAGATACGCAGTATTTT. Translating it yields CSARVTGDTQYF.

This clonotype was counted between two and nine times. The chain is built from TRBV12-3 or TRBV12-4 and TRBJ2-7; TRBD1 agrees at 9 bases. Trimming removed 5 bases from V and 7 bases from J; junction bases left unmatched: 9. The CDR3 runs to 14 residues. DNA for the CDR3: TGTGCCAGCAGTCAACAGGGGGCAATAGGGGAGCAGTACTTC. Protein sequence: CASSQQGAIGEQYF.

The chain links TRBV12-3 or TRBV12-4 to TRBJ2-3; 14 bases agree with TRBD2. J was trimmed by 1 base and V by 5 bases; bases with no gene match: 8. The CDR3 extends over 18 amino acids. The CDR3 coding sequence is TGTGCCAGCAGTCCTACCCCGGGACTAGCGGGGGGCACAGATACGCAGTATTTT. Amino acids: CASSPTPGLAGGTDTQYF.

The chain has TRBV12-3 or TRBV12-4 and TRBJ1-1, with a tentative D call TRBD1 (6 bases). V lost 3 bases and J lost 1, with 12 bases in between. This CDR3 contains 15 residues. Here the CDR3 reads CASSLRQGTNTEAFF. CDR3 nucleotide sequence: TGTGCCAGCAGTTTGCGGCAGGGGACGAACACTGAAGCTTTCTTT.

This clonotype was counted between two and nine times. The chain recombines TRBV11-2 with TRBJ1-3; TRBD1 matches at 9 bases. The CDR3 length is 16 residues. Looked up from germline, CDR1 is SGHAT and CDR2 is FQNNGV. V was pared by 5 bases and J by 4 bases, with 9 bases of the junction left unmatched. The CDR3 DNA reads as TGTGCCAGCAGCCCCACAGGGGGCTATTCCGGAAACACCATATATTTT. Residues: CASSPTGGYSGNTIYF.

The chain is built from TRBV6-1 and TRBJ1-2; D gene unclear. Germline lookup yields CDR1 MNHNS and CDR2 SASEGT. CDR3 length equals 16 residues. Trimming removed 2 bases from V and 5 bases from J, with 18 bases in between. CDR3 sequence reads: CASSEFDGSTTYGYTF. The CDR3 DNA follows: TGTGCCAGCAGTGAATTCGACGGGTCAACCACTTATGGCTACACCTTC.

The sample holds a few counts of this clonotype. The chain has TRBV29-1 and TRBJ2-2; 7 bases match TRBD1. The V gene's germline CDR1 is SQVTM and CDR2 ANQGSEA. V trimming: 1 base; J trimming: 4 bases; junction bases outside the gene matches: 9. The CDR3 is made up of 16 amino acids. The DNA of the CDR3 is TGCAGCGTTGAAGCCCCGGGGACAGTAGGCACCGGGGAGCTGTTTTTT. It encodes CSVEAPGTVGTGELFF.

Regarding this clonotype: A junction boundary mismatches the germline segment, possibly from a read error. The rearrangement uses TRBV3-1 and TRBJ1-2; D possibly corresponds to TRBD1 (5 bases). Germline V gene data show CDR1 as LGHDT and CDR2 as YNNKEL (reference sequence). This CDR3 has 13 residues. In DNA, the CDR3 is TGTGCCAGCAGCCAAGATAGGGGCTCCCTTCAGGCCTTC. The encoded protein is CASSQDRGSLQAF.

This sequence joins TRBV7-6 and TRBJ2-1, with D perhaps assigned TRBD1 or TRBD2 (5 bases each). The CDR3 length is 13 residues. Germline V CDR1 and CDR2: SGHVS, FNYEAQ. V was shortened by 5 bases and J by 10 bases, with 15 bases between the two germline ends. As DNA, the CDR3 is TGTGCCAGCAGCCCAGGGACCTGGGGGGAGCAGTTCTTC. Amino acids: CASSPGTWGEQFF. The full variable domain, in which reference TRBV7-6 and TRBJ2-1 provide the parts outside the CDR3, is GAGVSQSPRYKVTKRGQDVALRCDPISGHVSLYWYRQALGQGPEFLTYFNYEAQQDKSGLPNDRFSAERPEGSISTLTIQRTEQRDSAMYRCASSPGTWGEQFFGPGTRLTVL.

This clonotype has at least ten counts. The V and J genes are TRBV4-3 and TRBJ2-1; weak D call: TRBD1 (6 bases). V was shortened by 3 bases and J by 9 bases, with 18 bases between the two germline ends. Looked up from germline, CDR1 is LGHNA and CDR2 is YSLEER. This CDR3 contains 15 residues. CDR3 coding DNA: TGCGCCAGCAGCCAGGCCGACAGGCTAGGTAGTGAGCAGTTCTTC. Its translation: CASSQADRLGSEQFF.

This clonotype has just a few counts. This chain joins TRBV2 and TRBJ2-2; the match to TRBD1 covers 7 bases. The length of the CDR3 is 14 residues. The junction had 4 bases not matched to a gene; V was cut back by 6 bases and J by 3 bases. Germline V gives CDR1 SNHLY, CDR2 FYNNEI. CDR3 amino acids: CASRVQGYTGELFF. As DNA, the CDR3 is TGTGCCAGCAGGGTACAGGGGTACACCGGGGAGCTGTTTTTT.

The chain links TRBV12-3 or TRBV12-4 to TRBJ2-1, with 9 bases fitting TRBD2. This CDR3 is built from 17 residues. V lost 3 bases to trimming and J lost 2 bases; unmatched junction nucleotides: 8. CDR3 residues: CASSLRWREGTYNEQFF. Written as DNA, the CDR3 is TGTGCCAGCAGTTTGAGGTGGCGGGAGGGTACCTACAATGAGCAGTTCTTC.

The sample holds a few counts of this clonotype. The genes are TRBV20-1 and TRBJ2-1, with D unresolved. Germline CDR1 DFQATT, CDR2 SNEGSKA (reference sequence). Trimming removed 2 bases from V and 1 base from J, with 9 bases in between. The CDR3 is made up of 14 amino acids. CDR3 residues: CSARLDGSYNEQFF. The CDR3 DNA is TGCAGTGCTAGACTGGACGGATCCTACAATGAGCAGTTCTTC.

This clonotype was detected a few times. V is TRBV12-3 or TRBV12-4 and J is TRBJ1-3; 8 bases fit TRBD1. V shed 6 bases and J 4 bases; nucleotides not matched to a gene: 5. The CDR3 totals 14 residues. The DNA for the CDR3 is TGTGCCAGCAGGGAACAGGGGGGCGGAAACACCATATATTTT. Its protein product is CASREQGGGNTIYF.

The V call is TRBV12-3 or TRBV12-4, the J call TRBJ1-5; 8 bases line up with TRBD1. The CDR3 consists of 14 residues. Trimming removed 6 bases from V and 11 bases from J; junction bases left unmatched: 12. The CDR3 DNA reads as TGTGCCAGCAGACGGCAGGGGGCTTTGGGAACCCAGCATTTT. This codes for CASRRQGALGTQHF.

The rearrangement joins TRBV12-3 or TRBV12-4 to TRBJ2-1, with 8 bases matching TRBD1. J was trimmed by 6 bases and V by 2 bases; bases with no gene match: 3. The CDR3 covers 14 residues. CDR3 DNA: TGTGCCAGCAGTTTATTCAGGGGGCCCAATGAGCAGTTCTTC. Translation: CASSLFRGPNEQFF.

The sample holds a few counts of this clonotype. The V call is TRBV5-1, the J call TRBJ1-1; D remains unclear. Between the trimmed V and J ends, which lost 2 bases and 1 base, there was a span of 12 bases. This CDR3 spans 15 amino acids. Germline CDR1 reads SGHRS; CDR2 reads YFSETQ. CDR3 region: CASSFEGIRNTEAFF. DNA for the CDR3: TGCGCCAGCAGCTTCGAAGGGATTCGGAACACTGAAGCTTTCTTT.

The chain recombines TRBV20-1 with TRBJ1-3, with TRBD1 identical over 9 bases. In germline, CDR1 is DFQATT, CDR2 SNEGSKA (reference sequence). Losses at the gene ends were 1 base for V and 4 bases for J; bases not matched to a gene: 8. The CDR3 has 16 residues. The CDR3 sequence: CSARVDRGIDGNTIYF. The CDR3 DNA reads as TGCAGTGCTAGAGTCGACAGGGGGATTGACGGAAACACCATATATTTT.

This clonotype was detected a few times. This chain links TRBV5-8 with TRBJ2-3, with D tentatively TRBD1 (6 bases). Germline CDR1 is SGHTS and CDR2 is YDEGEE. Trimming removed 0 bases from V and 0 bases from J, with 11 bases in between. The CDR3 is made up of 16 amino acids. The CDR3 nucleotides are TGTGCCAGCAGCTTGGCAGGGGATATTAGCACAGATACGCAGTATTTT. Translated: CASSLAGDISTDTQYF.

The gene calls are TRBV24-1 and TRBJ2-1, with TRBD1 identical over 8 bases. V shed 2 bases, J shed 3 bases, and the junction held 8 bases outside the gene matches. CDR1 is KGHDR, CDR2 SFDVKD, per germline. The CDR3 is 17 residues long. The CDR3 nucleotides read TGTGCCACCAGTGATTCCGGGACAGGAAACTTCTACAATGAGCAGTTCTTC. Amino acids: CATSDSGTGNFYNEQFF.

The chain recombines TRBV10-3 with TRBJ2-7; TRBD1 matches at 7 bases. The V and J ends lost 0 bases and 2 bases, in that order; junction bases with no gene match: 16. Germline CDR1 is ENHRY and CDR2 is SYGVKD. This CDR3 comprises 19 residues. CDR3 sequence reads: CAISESRQGTRERTYEQYF. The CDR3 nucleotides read TGTGCCATCAGTGAGTCGAGACAGGGTACGAGGGAGCGGACCTACGAGCAGTACTTC.

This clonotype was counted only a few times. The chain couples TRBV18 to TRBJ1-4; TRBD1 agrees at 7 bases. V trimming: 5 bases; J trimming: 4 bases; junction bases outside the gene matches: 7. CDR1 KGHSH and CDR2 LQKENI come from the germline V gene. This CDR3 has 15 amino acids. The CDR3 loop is CASSYGTEINEKLFF. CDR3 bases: TGTGCCAGCTCATACGGGACAGAGATTAATGAAAAACTGTTTTTT.

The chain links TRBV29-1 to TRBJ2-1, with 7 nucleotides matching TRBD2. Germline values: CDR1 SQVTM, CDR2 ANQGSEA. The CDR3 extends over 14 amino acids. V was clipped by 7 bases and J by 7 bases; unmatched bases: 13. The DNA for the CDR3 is TGCAGCGCTAAGGGAGGGAGTGGTAGGAATGAGCAGTTCTTC. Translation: CSAKGGSGRNEQFF.

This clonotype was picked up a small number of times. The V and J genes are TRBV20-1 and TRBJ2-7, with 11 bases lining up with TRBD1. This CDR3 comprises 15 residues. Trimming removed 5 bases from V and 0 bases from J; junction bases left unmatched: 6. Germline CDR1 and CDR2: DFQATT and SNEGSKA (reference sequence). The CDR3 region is CSAGTGGWSSYEQYF. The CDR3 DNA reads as TGCAGTGCTGGGACAGGGGGGTGGAGCTCCTACGAGCAGTACTTC.

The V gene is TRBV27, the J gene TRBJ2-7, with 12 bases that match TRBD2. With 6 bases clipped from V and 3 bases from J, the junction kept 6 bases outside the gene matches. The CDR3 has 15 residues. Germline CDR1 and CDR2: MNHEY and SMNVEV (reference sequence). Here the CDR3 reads CASSPTTSGSYEQYF. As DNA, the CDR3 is TGTGCCAGCAGCCCTACGACTAGCGGGAGCTACGAGCAGTACTTC.

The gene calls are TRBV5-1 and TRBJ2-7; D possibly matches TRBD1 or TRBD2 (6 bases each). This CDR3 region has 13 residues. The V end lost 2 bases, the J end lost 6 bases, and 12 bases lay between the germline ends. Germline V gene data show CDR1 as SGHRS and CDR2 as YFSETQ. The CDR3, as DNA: TGCGCCAGCAGCTTCTCCGGGGGCCTCGAGCAGTACTTC. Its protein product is CASSFSGGLEQYF.

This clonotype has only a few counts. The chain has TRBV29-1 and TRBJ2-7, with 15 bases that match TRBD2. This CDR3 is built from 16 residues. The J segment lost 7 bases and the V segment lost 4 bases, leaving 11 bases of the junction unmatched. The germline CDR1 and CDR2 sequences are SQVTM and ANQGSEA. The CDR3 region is CSVGEPGLAGGGEQYF. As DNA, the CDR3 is TGCAGCGTTGGCGAGCCGGGACTAGCGGGAGGTGGTGAGCAGTACTTC.

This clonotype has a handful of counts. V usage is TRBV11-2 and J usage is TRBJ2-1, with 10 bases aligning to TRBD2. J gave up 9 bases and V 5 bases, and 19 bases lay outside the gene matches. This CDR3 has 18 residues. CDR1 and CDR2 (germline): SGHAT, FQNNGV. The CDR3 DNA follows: TGTGCCAGCAGCATCTCCTACATCGGACTAGCGGTTGGGGGTGAGCAGTTCTTC. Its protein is CASSISYIGLAVGGEQFF. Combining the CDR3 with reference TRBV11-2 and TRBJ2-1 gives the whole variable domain EAGVAQSPRYKIIEKRQSVAFWCNPISGHATLYWYQQILGQGPKLLIQFQNNGVVDDSQLPKDRFSAERLKGVDSTLKIQPAKLEDSAVYLCASSISYIGLAVGGEQFFGPGTRLTVL.